This T cell receptor (beta chain) was observed in a study of T cell repertoires in cytomegalovirus infection (dated by TCRdb to the late 2010s). Notes on the research overall: Because public TCR beta signatures pointed to carriage of CMV infection together with the matching HLA type, the HLA type of each donor mattered for the analysis.

With regard to this clonotype: This receptor's antigen is unknown. Within one base of it there is no much larger clone, and no base qualities were kept.

The paper as a whole reports these results and caveats: In the ex vivo response, HLA-C-restricted CMV-specific TCR beta clonotypes were dominant, and in two of eight donors the single most frequent clonotype came from this HLA-C-restricted group. Cumulative frequency of public TCR beta family members discriminated carriers of CMV infection plus the relevant HLA type in this cohort and an independent 352-donor cohort.

Reads for this sample came from an Illumina HiSeq 1500. Clones were called with MiXCR by TCRdb after fastp trimmed the public reads at Q25, and only in-frame beta chains were retained. Rows with a matching CDR3 protein are joined into one entry that keeps the most common DNA and genes. This sample gives under 200,000 distinct CDR3 sequences in total; roughly 27% of them show up just once. The ten largest clones take up approximately 30% of the sample. V is pruned by 8 bases and J by 4 bases, leaving 1 base of the junction without a gene match. Taken from cysteine to phenylalanine, the CDR3 has 13 residues. Of all the DNA, just the CDR3 is kept, 39 bases in frame from base 1.

The receptor's source is a human donor in good health (CMV status not recorded). Some clones in this sample may be carry-over from other donors' samples. The V gene is TRBV12-3 or TRBV12-4 and the J gene is TRBJ1-5, with 11 bases matching TRBD1. Sample: PBMCs. The CDR3 protein sequence reads: CASGTGGNQPQHF. The sequenced DNA: TGTGCCAGCGGGACAGGGGGGAATCAGCCCCAGCATTTT.